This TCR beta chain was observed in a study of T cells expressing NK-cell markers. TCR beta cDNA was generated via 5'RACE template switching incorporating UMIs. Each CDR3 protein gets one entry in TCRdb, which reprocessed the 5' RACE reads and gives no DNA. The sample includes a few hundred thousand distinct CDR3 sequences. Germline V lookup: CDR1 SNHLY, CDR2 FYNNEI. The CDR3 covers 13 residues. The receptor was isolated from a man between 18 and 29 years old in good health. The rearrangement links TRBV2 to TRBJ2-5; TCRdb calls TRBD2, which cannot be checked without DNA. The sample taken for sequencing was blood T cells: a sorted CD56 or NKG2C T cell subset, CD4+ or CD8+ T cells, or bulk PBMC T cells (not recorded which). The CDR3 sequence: CASSVGAAGTQYF.